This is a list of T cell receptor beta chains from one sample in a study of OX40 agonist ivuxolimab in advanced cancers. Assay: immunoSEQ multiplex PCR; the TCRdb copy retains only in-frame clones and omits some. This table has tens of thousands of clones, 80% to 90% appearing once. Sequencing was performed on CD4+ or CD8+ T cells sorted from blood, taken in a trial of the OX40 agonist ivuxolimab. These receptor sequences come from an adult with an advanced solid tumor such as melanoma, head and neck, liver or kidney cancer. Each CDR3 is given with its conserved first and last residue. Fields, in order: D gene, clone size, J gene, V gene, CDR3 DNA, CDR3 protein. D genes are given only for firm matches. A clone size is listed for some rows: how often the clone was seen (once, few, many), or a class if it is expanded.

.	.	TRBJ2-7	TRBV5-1	TGCGCCAGCAGCTCACAGGGCTACGAGCAGTACTTC	CASSSQGYEQYF
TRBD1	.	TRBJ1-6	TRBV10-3	TGTGCCATCAGTGGGGAGACAGGGGGAAATTCACCCCTCCACTTT	CAISGETGGNSPLHF
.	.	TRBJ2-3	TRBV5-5	TGTGCCAGCAGCTGGACCCGGGCAGATACGCAGTATTTT	CASSWTRADTQYF
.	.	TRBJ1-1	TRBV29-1	TGCAGCGCCCGGGCCGGGTGGGGAATGAACACTGAAGCTTTCTTT	CSARAGWGMNTEAFF
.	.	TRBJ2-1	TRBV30	TGTGCCTGGACGGACGGGGCGGGGCAAGAGCAGTTCTTC	CAWTDGAGQEQFF
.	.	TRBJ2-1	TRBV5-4	TGTGCCAGCAGCTCTTCACCCCAGGGCAGCGGAGACAATGAGCAGTTCTTC	CASSSSPQGSGDNEQFF
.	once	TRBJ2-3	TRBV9	TGTGCCAGCAGTTTTGCCGGGGATACGCAGTATTTT	CASSFAGDTQYF
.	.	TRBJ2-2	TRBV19	TGTGCCAGTAGTATAGGGGGCAGGGGGAACACCGGGGAGCTGTTTTTT	CASSIGGRGNTGELFF
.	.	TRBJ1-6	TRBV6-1	TGTGCCAGCAGTGAATTGGGGGCTGACAATTCACCCCTCCACTTT	CASSELGADNSPLHF
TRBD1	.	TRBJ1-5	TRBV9	TGTGCCAGCAGCAGCTTAGGGACAGGGAATCAGCCCCAGCATTTT	CASSSLGTGNQPQHF
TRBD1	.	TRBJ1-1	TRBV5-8	TGTGCCAGCAGCCAACCGATCGGACAGGGGGCCACTGAAGCTTTCTTT	CASSQPIGQGATEAFF
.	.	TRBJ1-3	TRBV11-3	TGTGCCAGCAGCTTATTACAGACAAACTCTGGAAACACCATATATTTT	CASSLLQTNSGNTIYF
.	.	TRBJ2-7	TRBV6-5	TGTGCCAGCAGTTACCAGGGCCGCCTTGGAGGCTACGAGCAGTACTTC	CASSYQGRLGGYEQYF
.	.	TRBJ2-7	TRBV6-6	TGTGCCAGCAGGACAAGTCTACTCGAGCAGTACTTC	CASRTSLLEQYF
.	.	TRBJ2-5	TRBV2	TGTGCCAGCAACCGGGAGCCCGGAGAGACCCAGTACTTC	CASNREPGETQYF
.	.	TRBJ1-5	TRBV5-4	TGTGCCAGCAGCTTAGGCGGCACAAATCAGCCCCAGCATTTT	CASSLGGTNQPQHF
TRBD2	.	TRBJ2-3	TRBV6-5	TGTGCCAGCAGCCGTGGGGGGGTCGGCACAGATACGCAGTATTTT	CASSRGGVGTDTQYF
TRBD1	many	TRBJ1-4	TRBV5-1	TGCGCCAGCAGCCCCGATGGGACAGGGAATGAAAAACTGTTTTTT	CASSPDGTGNEKLFF
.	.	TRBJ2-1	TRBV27	TGTGCCAGCTTTCAGTCCGGGGGCCTACTGGGGAATGAGCAGTTCTTC	CASFQSGGLLGNEQFF
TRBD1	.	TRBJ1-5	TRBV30	TGTGCCTGGTCTCAGGGGGCGTTCGGCAATCAGCCCCAGCATTTT	CAWSQGAFGNQPQHF
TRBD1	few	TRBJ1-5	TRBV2	TGTGCCACCGCAGCAGGGGGCTATACGGGGCCCCAGCATTTT	CATAAGGYTGPQHF
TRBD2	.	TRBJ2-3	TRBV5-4	TGTGCCAGCAGCTTGAAGCGGGAGGGCCGGGATACGCAGTATTTT	CASSLKREGRDTQYF
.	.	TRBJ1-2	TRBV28	TGTGCCAGCAGTCAACATAGCTATGGCTACACCTTC	CASSQHSYGYTF
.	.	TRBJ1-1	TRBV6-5	TGTGCCAGCTCCCCCCAGGCGAACACTGAAGCTTTCTTT	CASSPQANTEAFF
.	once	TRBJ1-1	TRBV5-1	TGCGCCAGCAGCCTCAAGCCCGAGAACAGACTTGAAGCTTTCTTT	CASSLKPENRLEAFF
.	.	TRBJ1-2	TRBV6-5	TGTGCCAGCAGTTACTCGAGGGAGGGGAATTTCTATGGCTACACCTTC	CASSYSREGNFYGYTF
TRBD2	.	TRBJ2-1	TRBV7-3	TGTGCCAGCAGCTTCGGACTAGCTCGGAATGAGCAGTTCTTC	CASSFGLARNEQFF
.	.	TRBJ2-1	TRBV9	TGTGCCAGCAGCCCCAGGGGCGGCGTCTCCTACAATGAGCAGTTCTTC	CASSPRGGVSYNEQFF
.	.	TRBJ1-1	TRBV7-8	TGTGCCAGCAGCTTAGTTGTAGGGAACACTGAAGCTTTCTTT	CASSLVVGNTEAFF
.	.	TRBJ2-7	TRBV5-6	TGTGCCAGCAGCTTTCCTGGCCAGGAGGGGTTCGACGAGCAGTACTTC	CASSFPGQEGFDEQYF
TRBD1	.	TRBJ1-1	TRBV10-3	TGTGCCATCAGGGGACAGGGAGGCTTATGGACTGAAGCTTTCTTT	CAIRGQGGLWTEAFF
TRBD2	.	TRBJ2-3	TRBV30	TGTGCCTGGAGTGAGACTAGCGGGAGGGGTGGTACAGATACGCAGTATTTT	CAWSETSGRGGTDTQYF
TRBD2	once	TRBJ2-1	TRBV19	TGTGCCAGCCGGCCAGCGGGAGGGCCTAGGTACAATGAGCAGTTCTTC	CASRPAGGPRYNEQFF
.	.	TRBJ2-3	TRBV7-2	TGTGCCAGCAGCTTAGTCAGAGAAACCGATACGCAGTATTTT	CASSLVRETDTQYF
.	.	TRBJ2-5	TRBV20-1	TGCAGTGTTCCCTTGGTGGGGACCCAGTACTTC	CSVPLVGTQYF
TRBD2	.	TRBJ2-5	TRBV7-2	TGTGCCAGCAGCACACAACTAGCGGTGGAAGAGACCCAGTACTTC	CASSTQLAVEETQYF
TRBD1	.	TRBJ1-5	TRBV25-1	TGTGCCAGCAGTGATTCAGGGGGTGGAAGTTTTGGTCAGCCCCAGCATTTT	CASSDSGGGSFGQPQHF
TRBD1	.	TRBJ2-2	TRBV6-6	TGTGCCAGCAGCCTTAACAGGGGTGGGGCCGGGGAGCTGTTTTTT	CASSLNRGGAGELFF
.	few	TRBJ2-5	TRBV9	TGTGCCAGCAGCGTAAGGATTGGGGAGACCCAGTACTTC	CASSVRIGETQYF
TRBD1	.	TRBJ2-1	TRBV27	TGTGCCATCTTATACAGGGGGAAGGCCAATGAGCAGTTCTTC	CAILYRGKANEQFF
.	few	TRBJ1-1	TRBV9	TGTGCCAGCAGCGTAGGGTTGAGCACTGAAGCTTTCTTT	CASSVGLSTEAFF
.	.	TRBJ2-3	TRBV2	TGTGCCAGCAGCATCGACAGGCCCGAAACAGATACGCAGTATTTT	CASSIDRPETDTQYF
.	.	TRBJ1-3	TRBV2	TGTGCCAGCAGTGTAGCCCTTTTGGAGGGTGGTGGTACTGGAAACACCATATATTTT	CASSVALLEGGGTGNTIYF
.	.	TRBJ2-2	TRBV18	TGTGCCAGCTCACGCCTGCAAGCGGGGAACACCGGGGAGCTGTTTTTT	CASSRLQAGNTGELFF